This is a list of T cell receptor beta chains from one sample in a study of neurological immune-mediated disorders. TCRdb recomputed calls from the 5' RACE reads with MiXCR, one row per CDR3 protein. The sample records 20,000 to 30,000 distinct CDR3 sequences, under 15% being singletons. The sequenced sample consisted of PBMCs. Receptor source: a middle-aged woman with HTLV-1-associated myelopathy (HAM/TSP). Each CDR3 is given with its conserved first and last residue. Each record gives: V gene, clone size, D gene, J gene, CDR3 DNA, CDR3 protein. A D gene is named only where the DNA matches it firmly. Some rows have no size entry. The others give once, few or many, or a class for an expanded clone.

TRBV6-9	.	.	TRBJ2-7	TGTGCCAGCCCCCGTGCCCGGTTTGGTTCTTACGAGCAGTACTTC	CASPRARFGSYEQYF
TRBV20-1	many	TRBD1	TRBJ1-2	TGCAGTGCTCGGGACAGGGGGTACTATGGCTACACCTTC	CSARDRGYYGYTF
TRBV5-1	many	TRBD2	TRBJ2-1	TGCGCCAGCAGCTACTCCGGGACTAGCCCGTCCAATGAGCAGTTCTTC	CASSYSGTSPSNEQFF
TRBV20-1	many	TRBD2	TRBJ2-3	TGCAGTGCTAGAGGTCCAGCGGGGTGGAGAACAGATACGCAGTATTTT	CSARGPAGWRTDTQYF
TRBV29-1	many	TRBD2	TRBJ2-1	TGCAGCGTTGAATTTGGTAGCGGGAGCAATGAGCAGTTCTTC	CSVEFGSGSNEQFF
TRBV4-1	many	TRBD1	TRBJ2-5	TGCGCCAGCAGCCCGGCGGACAGGGACCAAGAGACCCAGTACTTC	CASSPADRDQETQYF
TRBV6-5	medium-sized	TRBD1	TRBJ1-1	TGTGCCAGCAGTACGGGACAGACTCTGAACACTGAAGCTTTCTTT	CASSTGQTLNTEAFF
TRBV2	many	.	TRBJ2-1	TGTGCCAGCAGTGAAGGTGGCCTAGAGCAGTTCTTC	CASSEGGLEQFF
TRBV30	many	.	TRBJ2-3	TGTGCCTGGAGTATACAGGGCGCAGATACGCAGTATTTT	CAWSIQGADTQYF
TRBV5-1	many	TRBD1	TRBJ1-5	TGCGCCAGCAGCGAGGGACAGGGGGGATCCAGCAATCAGCCCCAGCATTTT	CASSEGQGGSSNQPQHF
TRBV11-2	.	.	TRBJ1-3	TGTGCCAGCAGCCAGACCCGGGGGAACTCTGGAAACACCATATATTTT	CASSQTRGNSGNTIYF
TRBV20-1	many	.	TRBJ1-4	TGCAGTGCTACCGGGACACTTAGGGGGGAAAAACTGTTTTTT	CSATGTLRGEKLFF
TRBV5-1	many	.	TRBJ2-5	TGCGCCAGCAGCTTGGATCCGGGGCAGGGGGAGACCCAGTACTTC	CASSLDPGQGETQYF
TRBV5-5	many	.	TRBJ1-6	TGTGCCAGCAGCTTGTCAGGCCTCAATGGGGATTCACCCCTCCACTTT	CASSLSGLNGDSPLHF